Reported below is one T cell receptor (beta chain). Its antigen is as yet unknown. These data originate in a study of T-cell reconstitution after alpha-beta-depleted transplantation in children. General study findings and limits: Surviving thymic progenitors and recipient T cells were the source of high TCRbeta diversity at day 60 in some patients.

It was with unique molecular identifiers that the TCRbeta library was prepared. Via MiXCR, TCRdb re-called the PCR reads, giving one row per CDR3 protein. The data contain 70,000 to 95,000 distinct CDR3 sequences, roughly a sixth of them singletons. The V gene's germline CDR1 is SGHTA and CDR2 FQGNSA. This CDR3 is built from 16 residues. The V and J ends lost 5 bases and 5 bases, in that order; junction bases with no gene match: 7. The chain employs TRBV7-2 and TRBJ2-2; TRBD2 aligns across 11 bases. The material was PBMCs, mostly from graft donor cells, obtained 180 days after TCRalphabeta/CD19-depleted stem cell transplant. The clonotype originates from a male patient aged 2 to 10 who had a stem cell transplant for acute lymphoblastic leukemia, so the T cells may come from the graft donor. As DNA, the CDR3 is TGTGCCAGCAGCCCTATAGCGGGGGGGGAAACCGGGGAGCTGTTTTTT. As protein: CASSPIAGGETGELFF.